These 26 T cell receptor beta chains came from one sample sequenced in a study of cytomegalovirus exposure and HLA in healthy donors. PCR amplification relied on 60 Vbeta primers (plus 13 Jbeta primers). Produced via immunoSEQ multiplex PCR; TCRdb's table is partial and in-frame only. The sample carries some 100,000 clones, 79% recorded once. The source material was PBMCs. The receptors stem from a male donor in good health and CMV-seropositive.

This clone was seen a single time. This chain's CDR3 is CASSQDRSIRGKGIQYF. The CDR3 region has the DNA TGTGCCAGCAGCCAAGATAGGAGCATCCGGGGAAAGGGCATTCAGTACTTC. The chain combines TRBV4-2 with TRBJ2-4; possibly TRBD2 for D (5 bases). V lost 0 bases, J lost 9 bases, and 21 bases lay in between. The CDR3 consists of 17 residues. Germline CDR1 LGHNA, CDR2 YNFKEQ.

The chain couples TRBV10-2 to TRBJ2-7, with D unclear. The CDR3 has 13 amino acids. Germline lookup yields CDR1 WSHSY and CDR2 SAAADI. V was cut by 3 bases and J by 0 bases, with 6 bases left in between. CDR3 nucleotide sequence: TGCGCCAGCAGTGAAAAGAGCTCCTACGAGCAGTACTTC. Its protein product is CASSEKSSYEQYF.

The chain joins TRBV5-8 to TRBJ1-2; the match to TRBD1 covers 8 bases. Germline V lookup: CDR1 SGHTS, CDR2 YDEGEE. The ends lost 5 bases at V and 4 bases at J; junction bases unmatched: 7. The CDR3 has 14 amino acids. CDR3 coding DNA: TGTGCCAGCAGTTCAGGGGGCATGGTCTATGGCTACACCTTC. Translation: CASSSGGMVYGYTF.

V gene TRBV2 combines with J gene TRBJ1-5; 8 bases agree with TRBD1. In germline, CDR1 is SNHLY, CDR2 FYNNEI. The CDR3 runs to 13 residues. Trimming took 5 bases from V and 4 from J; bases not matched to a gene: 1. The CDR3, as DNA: TGTGCCAGCAGTCGACAGGGGAATCAGCCCCAGCATTTT. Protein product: CASSRQGNQPQHF. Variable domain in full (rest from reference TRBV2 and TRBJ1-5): EPEVTQTPSHQVTQMGQEVILRCVPISNHLYFYWYRQILGQKVEFLVSFYNNEISEKSEIFDDQFSVERPDGSNFTLKIRSTKLEDSAMYFCASSRQGNQPQHFGDGTRLSIL.

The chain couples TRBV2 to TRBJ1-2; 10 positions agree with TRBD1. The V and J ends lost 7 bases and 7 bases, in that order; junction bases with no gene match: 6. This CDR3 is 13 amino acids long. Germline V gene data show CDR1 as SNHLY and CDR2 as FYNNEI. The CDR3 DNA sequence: TGTGCCAGCAAAGAAGGACAGGGGGGTGGCTACACCTTC. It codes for CASKEGQGGGYTF.

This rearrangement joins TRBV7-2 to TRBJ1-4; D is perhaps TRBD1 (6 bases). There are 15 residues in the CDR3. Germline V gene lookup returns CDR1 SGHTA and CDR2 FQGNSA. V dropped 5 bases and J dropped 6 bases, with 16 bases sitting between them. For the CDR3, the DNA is TGTGCCAGCAGCCGGAGTGGGCAGGGGTATGAAAAACTGTTTTTT. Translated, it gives CASSRSGQGYEKLFF. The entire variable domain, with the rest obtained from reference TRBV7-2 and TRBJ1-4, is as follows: GAGVSQSPSNKVTEKGKDVELRCDPISGHTALYWYRQSLGQGLEFLIYFQGNSAPDKSGLPSDRFSAERTGGSVSTLTIQRTQQEDSAVYLCASSRSGQGYEKLFFGSGTQLSVL.

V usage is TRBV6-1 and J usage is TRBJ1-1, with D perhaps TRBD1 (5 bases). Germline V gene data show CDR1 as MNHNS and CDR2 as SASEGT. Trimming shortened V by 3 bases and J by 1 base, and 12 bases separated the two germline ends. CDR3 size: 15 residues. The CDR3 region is CASSEPLTGNTEAFF. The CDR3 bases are TGTGCCAGCAGTGAGCCCCTAACAGGGAACACTGAAGCTTTCTTT.

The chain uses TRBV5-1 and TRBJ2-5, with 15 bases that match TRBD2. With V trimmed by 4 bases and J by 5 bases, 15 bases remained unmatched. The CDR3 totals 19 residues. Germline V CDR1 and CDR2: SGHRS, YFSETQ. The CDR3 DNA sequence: TGCGCCAGCAGCGCGGGACTAGCGGGGGGACTTAACGTGGGGGAGACCCAGTACTTC. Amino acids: CASSAGLAGGLNVGETQYF.

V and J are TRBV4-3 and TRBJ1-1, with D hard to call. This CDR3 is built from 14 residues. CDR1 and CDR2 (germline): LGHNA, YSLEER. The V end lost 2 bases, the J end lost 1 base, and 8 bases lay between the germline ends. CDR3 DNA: TGCGCCAGCAGCCAATCTACGGGGAACACTGAAGCTTTCTTT. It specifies CASSQSTGNTEAFF.

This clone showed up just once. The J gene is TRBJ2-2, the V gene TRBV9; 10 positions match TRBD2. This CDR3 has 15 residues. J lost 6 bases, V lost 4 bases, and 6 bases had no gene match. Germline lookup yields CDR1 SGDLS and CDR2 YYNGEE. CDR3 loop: CASSNSGGSSGELFF. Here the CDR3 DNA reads TGTGCCAGCAGCAATAGCGGGGGGTCCTCCGGGGAGCTGTTTTTT.

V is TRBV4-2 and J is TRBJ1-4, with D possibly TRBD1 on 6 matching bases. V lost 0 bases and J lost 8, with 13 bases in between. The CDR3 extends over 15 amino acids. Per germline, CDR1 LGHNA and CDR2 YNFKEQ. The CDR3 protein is CASSQEQGRAEKLFF. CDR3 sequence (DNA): TGTGCCAGCAGCCAAGAACAGGGTAGGGCAGAAAAACTGTTTTTT.

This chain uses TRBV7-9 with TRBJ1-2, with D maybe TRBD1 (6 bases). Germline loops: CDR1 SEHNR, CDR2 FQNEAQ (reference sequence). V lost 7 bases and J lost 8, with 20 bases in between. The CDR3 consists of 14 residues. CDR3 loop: CASTDSGGAGGYTF. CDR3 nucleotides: TGTGCCAGCACCGATTCTGGGGGCGCGGGCGGCTACACCTTC.

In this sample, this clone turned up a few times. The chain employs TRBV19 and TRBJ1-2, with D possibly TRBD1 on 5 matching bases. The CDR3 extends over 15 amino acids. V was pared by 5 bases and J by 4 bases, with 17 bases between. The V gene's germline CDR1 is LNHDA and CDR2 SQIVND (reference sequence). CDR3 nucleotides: TGTGCCAGTAGTGCCACCGGGGGGTCCCTCTATGGCTACACCTTC. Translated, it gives CASSATGGSLYGYTF.

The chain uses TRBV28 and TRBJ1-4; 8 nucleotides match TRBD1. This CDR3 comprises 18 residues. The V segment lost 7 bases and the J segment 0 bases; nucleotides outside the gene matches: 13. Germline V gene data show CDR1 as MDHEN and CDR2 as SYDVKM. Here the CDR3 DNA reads TGTGCCAGCACACGCGCATTAGGACAGGGTGCAACTAATGAAAAACTGTTTTTT. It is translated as CASTRALGQGATNEKLFF.

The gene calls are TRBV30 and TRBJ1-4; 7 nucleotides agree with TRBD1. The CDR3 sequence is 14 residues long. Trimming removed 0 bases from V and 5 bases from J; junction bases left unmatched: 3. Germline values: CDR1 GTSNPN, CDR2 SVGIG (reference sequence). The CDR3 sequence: CAWSVGQRNEKLFF. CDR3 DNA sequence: TGTGCCTGGAGTGTGGGACAGCGAAATGAAAAACTGTTTTTT.

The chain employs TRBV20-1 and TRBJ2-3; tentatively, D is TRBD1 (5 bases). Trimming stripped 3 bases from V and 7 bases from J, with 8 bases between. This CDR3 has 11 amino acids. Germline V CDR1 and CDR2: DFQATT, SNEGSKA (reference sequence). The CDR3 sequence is CSARPGNTQYF. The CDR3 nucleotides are TGCAGTGCTAGGCCAGGGAATACGCAGTATTTT.

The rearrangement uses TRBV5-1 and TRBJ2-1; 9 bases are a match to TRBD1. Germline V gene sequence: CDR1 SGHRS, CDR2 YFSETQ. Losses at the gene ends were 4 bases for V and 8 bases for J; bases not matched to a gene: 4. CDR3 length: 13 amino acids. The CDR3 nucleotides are TGCGCCAGCAGCGCCGGGACAGGGCATGAGCAGTTCTTC. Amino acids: CASSAGTGHEQFF.

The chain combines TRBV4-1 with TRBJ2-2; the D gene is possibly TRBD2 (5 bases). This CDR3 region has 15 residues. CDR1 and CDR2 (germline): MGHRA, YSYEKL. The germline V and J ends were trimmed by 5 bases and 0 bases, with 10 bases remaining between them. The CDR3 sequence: CASSKPDSNTGELFF. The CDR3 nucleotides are TGCGCCAGCAGCAAACCGGACTCGAACACCGGGGAGCTGTTTTTT.

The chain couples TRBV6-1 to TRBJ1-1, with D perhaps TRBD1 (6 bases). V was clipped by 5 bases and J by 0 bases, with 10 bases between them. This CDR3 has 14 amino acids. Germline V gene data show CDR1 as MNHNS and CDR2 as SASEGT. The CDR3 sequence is CASSPGVLNTEAFF. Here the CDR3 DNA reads TGTGCCAGCAGTCCAGGGGTCCTGAACACTGAAGCTTTCTTT.

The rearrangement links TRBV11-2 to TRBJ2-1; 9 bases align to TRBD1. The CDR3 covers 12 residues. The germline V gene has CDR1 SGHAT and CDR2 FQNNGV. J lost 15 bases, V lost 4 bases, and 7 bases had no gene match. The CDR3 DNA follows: TGTGCCAGCAGCTCCACAGGGGGCAGGGGGTTCTTC. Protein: CASSSTGGRGFF.

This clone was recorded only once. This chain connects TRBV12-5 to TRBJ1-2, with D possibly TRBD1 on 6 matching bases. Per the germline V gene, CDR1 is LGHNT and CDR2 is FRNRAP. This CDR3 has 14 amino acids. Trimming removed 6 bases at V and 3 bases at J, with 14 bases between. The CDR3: CASGRPGGYYGYTF. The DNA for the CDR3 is TGTGCTAGTGGCCGGCCGGGGGGCTACTATGGCTACACCTTC.

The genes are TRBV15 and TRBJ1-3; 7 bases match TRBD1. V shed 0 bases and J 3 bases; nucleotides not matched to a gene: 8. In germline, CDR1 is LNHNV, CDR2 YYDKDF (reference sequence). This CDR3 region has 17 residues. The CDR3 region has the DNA TGTGCCACCAGCAGAGATGGAAAGGGGGCAAATGGAAACACCATATATTTT. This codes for CATSRDGKGANGNTIYF. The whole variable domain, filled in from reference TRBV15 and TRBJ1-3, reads DAMVIQNPRYQVTQFGKPVTLSCSQTLNHNVMYWYQQKSSQAPKLLFHYYDKDFNNEADTPDNFQSRRPNTSFCFLDIRSPGLGDTAMYLCATSRDGKGANGNTIYFGEGSWLTVV.

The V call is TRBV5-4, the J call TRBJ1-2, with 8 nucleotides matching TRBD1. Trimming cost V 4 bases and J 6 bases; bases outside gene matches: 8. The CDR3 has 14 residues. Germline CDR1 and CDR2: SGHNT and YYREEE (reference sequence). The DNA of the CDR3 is TGTGCCAGCAGCCCGTGGCAGGGGGCGGATGGCTACACCTTC. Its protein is CASSPWQGADGYTF.

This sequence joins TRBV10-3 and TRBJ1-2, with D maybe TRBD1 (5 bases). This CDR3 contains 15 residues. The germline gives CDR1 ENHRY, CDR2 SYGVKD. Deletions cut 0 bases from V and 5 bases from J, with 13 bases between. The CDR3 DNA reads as TGTGCCATCAGTGAGTCGAATAGGGGAGGGTATGGCTACACCTTC. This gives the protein CAISESNRGGYGYTF.

In nucleotides, the CDR3 is TGTGCCAGCAGCGCGACCCCCGAGACAGGGCCCAACACTGAAGCTTTCTTT. It translates to CASSATPETGPNTEAFF. V usage is TRBV9 and J usage is TRBJ1-1, with 7 bases fitting TRBD1. Unmatched junction bases numbered 13, after V lost 3 bases and J lost 2 bases. This CDR3 is 17 amino acids long. Germline V CDR1 and CDR2: SGDLS, YYNGEE.

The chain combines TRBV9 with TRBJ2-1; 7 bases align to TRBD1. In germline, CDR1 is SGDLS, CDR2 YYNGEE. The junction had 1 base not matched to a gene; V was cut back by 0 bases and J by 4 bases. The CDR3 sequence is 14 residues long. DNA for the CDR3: TGTGCCAGCAGCGTAGGACAGGGATACAATGAGCAGTTCTTC. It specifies CASSVGQGYNEQFF. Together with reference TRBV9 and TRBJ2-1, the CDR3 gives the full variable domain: DSGVTQTPKHLITATGQRVTLRCSPRSGDLSVYWYQQSLDQGLQFLIQYYNGEERAKGNILERFSAQQFPDLHSELNLSSLELGDSALYFCASSVGQGYNEQFFGPGTRLTVL.